The 2 T cell receptor beta chains below were found in one sample sequenced in a study of beta chain features in type 1 diabetes. Sequenced material consisted of expressed TCRB transcripts (all of the isolated RNA was reverse transcribed). Profiling relied on immunoSEQ multiplex PCR, and the TCRdb table lists in-frame clones only, not all of them. The sample shows some 220,000 clones, about a tenth of them seen only once. The sample comprised central memory CD4+ T cells from blood. These receptors were collected from a man aged 18 to 30 in good health.

In this sample, this clone turned up many times. This sequence joins TRBV29-1 and TRBJ2-7, with a tentative D call TRBD1 (5 bases). Per germline, CDR1 SQVTM and CDR2 ANQGSEA. The CDR3 contains 13 residues. Trimming took 4 bases from V and 3 from J, leaving 13 bases between them. CDR3 sequence (DNA): TGCAGCGTTGTCGGTCAGGGCCGCTACGAGCAGTACTTC. It encodes CSVVGQGRYEQYF.

Turning to this clone: Other DNA sequences within the sample encode an identical CDR3. The chain has TRBV7-9 and TRBJ1-5; D not resolved. The CDR3 length is 13 residues. V lost 3 bases to trimming and J lost 0 bases, with 3 bases between them. Per the germline V gene, CDR1 is SEHNR and CDR2 is FQNEAQ (reference sequence). CDR3 residues: CASSFSSNQPQHF. CDR3 in DNA: TGTGCCAGCAGCTTCAGTAGCAATCAGCCCCAGCATTTT.